The rows below give T cell receptor beta chains drawn from one sample of a study of shared clonotypes between healthy human individuals. Method: immunoSEQ multiplex PCR; TCRdb's copy keeps in-frame clones and lacks some. The repertoire consists of some 690,000 clones, with less than 95% occurring once and the leading ten covering approximately 35%. The material sequenced was memory CD8+ T cells from PBMCs. These receptors were obtained from a man aged 18 to 29 in good health. Some clones in this sample may be carry-over from other donors' samples. Both conserved end residues are part of each CDR3. D genes are given only for firm matches. Clone size is given for some rows only: seen once, a few or many times, or a class if the clone is expanded.

CDR3 protein: CASSVVSTGELFF
CDR3 DNA: TGTGCCAGCAGCGTAGTCTCCACCGGGGAGCTGTTTTTT
V gene: TRBV9
J gene: TRBJ2-2
clone size: .
D gene: .

CDR3 protein: CASSQDDGSTSYEQYF
CDR3 DNA: TGTGCCAGCAGCCAAGACGACGGGAGCACTTCCTACGAGCAGTACTTC
V gene: TRBV4-2
J gene: TRBJ2-7
clone size: .
D gene: .

CDR3 protein: CASSLTSGVTGELFF
CDR3 DNA: TGTGCCAGCAGTTTGACTAGCGGAGTCACCGGGGAGCTGTTTTTT
V gene: TRBV28
J gene: TRBJ2-2
clone size: once
D gene: TRBD2

CDR3 protein: CASNHRVYSNQPQHF
CDR3 DNA: TGTGCCAGTAACCACAGGGTTTATAGCAATCAGCCCCAGCATTTT
V gene: TRBV19
J gene: TRBJ1-5
clone size: .
D gene: .

CDR3 protein: CASTDSRSPLHF
CDR3 DNA: TGTGCCAGCACCGACAGTAGATCACCCCTCCACTTT
V gene: TRBV6-4
J gene: TRBJ1-6
clone size: .
D gene: .

CDR3 protein: CASSPRGAEKLFF
CDR3 DNA: TGTGCCAGCAGCCCACGGGGGGCCGAAAAACTGTTTTTT
V gene: TRBV7-8
J gene: TRBJ1-4
clone size: .
D gene: .

CDR3 protein: CASGLGRRQETQYF
CDR3 DNA: TGTGCCAGCGGGCTCGGACGTCGCCAAGAGACCCAGTACTTC
V gene: TRBV27
J gene: TRBJ2-5
clone size: .
D gene: .

CDR3 protein: CASSQDQSSYNEQFF
CDR3 DNA: TGCGCCAGCAGCCAGGATCAGAGCTCCTACAATGAGCAGTTCTTC
V gene: TRBV4-1
J gene: TRBJ2-1
clone size: once
D gene: .

CDR3 protein: CASSFLGTSGNTIYF
CDR3 DNA: TGTGCCAGCAGTTTTTTAGGCACCTCTGGAAACACCATATATTTT
V gene: TRBV27
J gene: TRBJ1-3
clone size: .
D gene: .

CDR3 protein: CASSLYGQFAEAFF
CDR3 DNA: TGTGCCAGCAGCTTATACGGACAGTTCGCTGAAGCTTTCTTT
V gene: TRBV11-2
J gene: TRBJ1-1
clone size: .
D gene: .

CDR3 protein: CASSQKGQGFGYTF
CDR3 DNA: TGTGCCAGCAGCCAAAAGGGACAGGGCTTTGGCTACACCTTC
V gene: TRBV4-2
J gene: TRBJ1-2
clone size: .
D gene: TRBD1

CDR3 protein: CASTQAVAGVSNEQFF
CDR3 DNA: TGTGCCAGCACCCAGGCAGTAGCGGGAGTGAGCAATGAGCAGTTCTTC
V gene: TRBV7-9
J gene: TRBJ2-1
clone size: .
D gene: TRBD2

CDR3 protein: CASSTGTGLRYGYTF
CDR3 DNA: TGTGCCAGTAGTACTGGGACAGGCCTTAGGTATGGCTACACCTTC
V gene: TRBV19
J gene: TRBJ1-2
clone size: .
D gene: TRBD1

CDR3 protein: CASSLVSLAGGYNEQFF
CDR3 DNA: TGTGCCAGCAGCTTAGTTTCCCTAGCGGGAGGGTACAATGAGCAGTTCTTC
V gene: TRBV7-9
J gene: TRBJ2-1
clone size: .
D gene: TRBD2

CDR3 protein: CASSYSTVAYGYTF
CDR3 DNA: TGTGCCAGCAGTTACTCGACAGTGGCCTATGGCTACACCTTC
V gene: TRBV6-5
J gene: TRBJ1-2
clone size: .
D gene: .

CDR3 protein: CASSFLGQSEQYF
CDR3 DNA: TGTGCCAGCAGTTTCCTAGGACAGTCCGAGCAGTACTTC
V gene: TRBV27
J gene: TRBJ2-7
clone size: .
D gene: .

CDR3 protein: CASSLSRGTSDTGELFF
CDR3 DNA: TGTGCCAGCAGCTTATCACGGGGGACTAGCGACACCGGGGAGCTGTTTTTT
V gene: TRBV7-9
J gene: TRBJ2-2
clone size: .
D gene: TRBD2

CDR3 protein: CASNPATRPSYEQYF
CDR3 DNA: TGTGCCAGCAACCCCGCCACCCGCCCATCCTACGAGCAGTACTTC
V gene: TRBV28
J gene: TRBJ2-7
clone size: .
D gene: .

CDR3 protein: CASSPYWQGEGEAFF
CDR3 DNA: TGTGCCAGCAGCCCTTATTGGCAGGGGGAGGGTGAAGCTTTCTTT
V gene: TRBV16
J gene: TRBJ1-1
clone size: .
D gene: TRBD1

CDR3 protein: CASSFSGQAEQYF
CDR3 DNA: TGTGCCAGCAGTTTCTCTGGACAGGCCGAGCAGTACTTC
V gene: TRBV27
J gene: TRBJ2-7
clone size: few
D gene: TRBD1

CDR3 protein: CASSEVLAGFNEQFF
CDR3 DNA: TGTGCCAGCAGTGAAGTACTAGCGGGTTTCAATGAGCAGTTCTTC
V gene: TRBV6-1
J gene: TRBJ2-1
clone size: .
D gene: TRBD2

CDR3 protein: CASSHRSGDTEQYF
CDR3 DNA: TGTGCCAGCAGCCATCGATCCGGGGACACGGAGCAGTACTTC
V gene: TRBV11-2
J gene: TRBJ2-7
clone size: .
D gene: .

CDR3 protein: CASSQLSGRGDGELFF
CDR3 DNA: TGTGCCAGCAGCCAACTAAGCGGGAGAGGGGACGGGGAGCTGTTTTTT
V gene: TRBV16
J gene: TRBJ2-2
clone size: .
D gene: TRBD2

CDR3 protein: CASSPLGGGTGELFF
CDR3 DNA: TGCGCCAGCAGCCCTTTGGGGGGCGGCACCGGGGAGCTGTTTTTT
V gene: TRBV4-1
J gene: TRBJ2-2
clone size: many
D gene: .

CDR3 protein: CASSLRRQGSRETEAFF
CDR3 DNA: TGTGCCAGCAGTTTGCGGAGACAGGGATCGAGAGAAACTGAAGCTTTCTTT
V gene: TRBV27
J gene: TRBJ1-1
clone size: .
D gene: TRBD1

CDR3 protein: CASSYSGQGDEQYF
CDR3 DNA: TGTGCCAGCAGTTACTCGGGACAGGGGGACGAGCAGTACTTC
V gene: TRBV6-5
J gene: TRBJ2-7
clone size: .
D gene: TRBD1

CDR3 protein: CSVVGWYGYTF
CDR3 DNA: TGCAGCGTTGTGGGGTGGTATGGCTACACCTTC
V gene: TRBV29-1
J gene: TRBJ1-2
clone size: .
D gene: .

CDR3 protein: CASSRRLAGQGNEQFF
CDR3 DNA: TGTGCCAGCAGCCGCAGACTAGCGGGACAGGGGAATGAGCAGTTCTTC
V gene: TRBV7-9
J gene: TRBJ2-1
clone size: .
D gene: .

CDR3 protein: CASSAGRNEQFF
CDR3 DNA: TGTGCCAGCAGCGCTGGCCGGAATGAGCAGTTCTTC
V gene: TRBV9
J gene: TRBJ2-1
clone size: .
D gene: .

CDR3 protein: CASSPTTDRGTYEQYF
CDR3 DNA: TGTGCCAGCAGCCCAACCACGGACAGGGGAACCTACGAGCAGTACTTC
V gene: TRBV13
J gene: TRBJ2-7
clone size: .
D gene: TRBD1

CDR3 protein: CASSYGPSTDTQYF
CDR3 DNA: TGCGCCAGCAGCTACGGGCCTAGCACAGATACGCAGTATTTT
V gene: TRBV4-1
J gene: TRBJ2-3
clone size: .
D gene: .

CDR3 protein: CASSVGGTSGNTIYF
CDR3 DNA: TGTGCCAGCAGCGTTGGGGGGACCTCTGGAAACACCATATATTTT
V gene: TRBV9
J gene: TRBJ1-3
clone size: .
D gene: .

CDR3 protein: CASSLLRPTGPDTQYF
CDR3 DNA: TGTGCCAGCAGTTTACTTAGGCCCACGGGACCAGATACGCAGTATTTT
V gene: TRBV27
J gene: TRBJ2-3
clone size: .
D gene: .

CDR3 protein: CASSQDYGPVYEQYF
CDR3 DNA: TGCGCCAGCAGCCAAGATTACGGACCTGTCTACGAGCAGTACTTC
V gene: TRBV4-3
J gene: TRBJ2-7
clone size: .
D gene: .

CDR3 protein: CASSLNEGQGLYNEQFF
CDR3 DNA: TGTGCCAGCAGCTTAAATGAGGGACAGGGTCTCTACAATGAGCAGTTCTTC
V gene: TRBV7-9
J gene: TRBJ2-1
clone size: .
D gene: TRBD1

CDR3 protein: CASSISGGAFF
CDR3 DNA: TGTGCCAGTAGTATCAGTGGAGGAGCTTTCTTT
V gene: TRBV19
J gene: TRBJ1-1
clone size: few
D gene: .

CDR3 protein: CASTPGRGSSYEQYF
CDR3 DNA: TGTGCCAGCACCCCAGGGAGGGGGAGCTCCTACGAGCAGTACTTC
V gene: TRBV6-1
J gene: TRBJ2-7
clone size: .
D gene: .

CDR3 protein: CASSEWGFRTGGNEQYF
CDR3 DNA: TGTGCCAGCAGTGAATGGGGTTTTAGGACAGGGGGAAACGAGCAGTACTTC
V gene: TRBV6-1
J gene: TRBJ2-7
clone size: .
D gene: TRBD1

CDR3 protein: CSVDAPWGQDAADTQYF
CDR3 DNA: TGCAGCGTCGACGCCCCGTGGGGACAGGATGCGGCAGATACGCAGTATTTT
V gene: TRBV29-1
J gene: TRBJ2-3
clone size: .
D gene: TRBD1

CDR3 protein: CASSQSKNTEAFF
CDR3 DNA: TGTGCCAGCAGCCAATCGAAGAACACTGAAGCTTTCTTT
V gene: TRBV16
J gene: TRBJ1-1
clone size: .
D gene: .

CDR3 protein: CASSEGLFQETQYF
CDR3 DNA: TGCGCCAGCAGCGAGGGACTTTTCCAAGAGACCCAGTACTTC
V gene: TRBV5-1
J gene: TRBJ2-5
clone size: .
D gene: .

CDR3 protein: CASSFLWESYEQYF
CDR3 DNA: TGTGCCAGCAGTTTTTTGTGGGAATCCTACGAGCAGTACTTC
V gene: TRBV28
J gene: TRBJ2-7
clone size: .
D gene: .

CDR3 protein: CASSAFPGGDNEKLFF
CDR3 DNA: TGTGCCAGCAGCGCCTTCCCGGGGGGCGATAATGAAAAACTGTTTTTT
V gene: TRBV9
J gene: TRBJ1-4
clone size: .
D gene: .

CDR3 protein: CASSEVGWAASYEQYF
CDR3 DNA: TGTGCCAGCAGTGAGGTCGGGTGGGCGGCCTCCTACGAGCAGTACTTC
V gene: TRBV6-1
J gene: TRBJ2-7
clone size: .
D gene: .

CDR3 protein: CASSSRTAYGYTF
CDR3 DNA: TGTGCCAGCAGCTCCAGGACAGCCTATGGCTACACCTTC
V gene: TRBV5-4
J gene: TRBJ1-2
clone size: .
D gene: .

CDR3 protein: CASTPTTGYNQPQHF
CDR3 DNA: TGTGCCAGCACCCCAACCACAGGGTACAATCAGCCCCAGCATTTT
V gene: TRBV6-5
J gene: TRBJ1-5
clone size: .
D gene: .

CDR3 protein: CASSFGTGVSYNEQFF
CDR3 DNA: TGTGCCAGCAGTTTCGGAACAGGGGTCTCCTACAATGAGCAGTTCTTC
V gene: TRBV28
J gene: TRBJ2-1
clone size: .
D gene: TRBD1

CDR3 protein: CASSPTPTEAFF
CDR3 DNA: TGTGCCAGCAGCCCTACCCCCACTGAAGCTTTCTTT
V gene: TRBV13
J gene: TRBJ1-1
clone size: few
D gene: .

CDR3 protein: CASSGSGTEYYNEQFF
CDR3 DNA: TGTGCCAGCAGCGGGTCCGGGACAGAATACTACAATGAGCAGTTCTTC
V gene: TRBV11-2
J gene: TRBJ2-1
clone size: .
D gene: TRBD1

CDR3 protein: CASSSIRTGGSTGELFF
CDR3 DNA: TGTGCCAGCAGTTCAATCCGGACAGGGGGTAGCACCGGGGAGCTGTTTTTT
V gene: TRBV27
J gene: TRBJ2-2
clone size: once
D gene: TRBD1

CDR3 protein: CAISDRTGEVYYGYTF
CDR3 DNA: TGTGCCATCAGTGATCGGACAGGGGAGGTTTACTATGGCTACACCTTC
V gene: TRBV10-3
J gene: TRBJ1-2
clone size: .
D gene: TRBD1

CDR3 protein: CASSQGGVVETQYF
CDR3 DNA: TGTGCCAGCAGCCAGGGGGGGGTCGTGGAGACCCAGTACTTC
V gene: TRBV7-9
J gene: TRBJ2-5
clone size: .
D gene: .

CDR3 protein: CASSPGAGVEQYF
CDR3 DNA: TGTGCCAGCAGCCCGGGGGCAGGCGTCGAGCAGTACTTC
V gene: TRBV5-4
J gene: TRBJ2-7
clone size: .
D gene: .

CDR3 protein: CASSLGGKLFF
CDR3 DNA: TGTGCCAGCAGCTTGGGGGGAAAACTGTTTTTT
V gene: TRBV5-6
J gene: TRBJ1-4
clone size: .
D gene: .

CDR3 protein: CASSVSLKGFYSPLHF
CDR3 DNA: TGTGCCAGCAGCGTAAGTTTAAAGGGGTTTTATTCACCCCTCCACTTT
V gene: TRBV9
J gene: TRBJ1-6
clone size: .
D gene: .

CDR3 protein: CATSRPPSGRDQEQFF
CDR3 DNA: TGTGCCACCAGCAGGCCCCCTAGCGGACGGGATCAAGAGCAGTTCTTC
V gene: TRBV15
J gene: TRBJ2-1
clone size: .
D gene: TRBD2

CDR3 protein: CASSPVGGSGQPQHF
CDR3 DNA: TGTGCCAGCAGCCCAGTGGGAGGGTCCGGTCAGCCCCAGCATTTT
V gene: TRBV7-8
J gene: TRBJ1-5
clone size: once
D gene: .